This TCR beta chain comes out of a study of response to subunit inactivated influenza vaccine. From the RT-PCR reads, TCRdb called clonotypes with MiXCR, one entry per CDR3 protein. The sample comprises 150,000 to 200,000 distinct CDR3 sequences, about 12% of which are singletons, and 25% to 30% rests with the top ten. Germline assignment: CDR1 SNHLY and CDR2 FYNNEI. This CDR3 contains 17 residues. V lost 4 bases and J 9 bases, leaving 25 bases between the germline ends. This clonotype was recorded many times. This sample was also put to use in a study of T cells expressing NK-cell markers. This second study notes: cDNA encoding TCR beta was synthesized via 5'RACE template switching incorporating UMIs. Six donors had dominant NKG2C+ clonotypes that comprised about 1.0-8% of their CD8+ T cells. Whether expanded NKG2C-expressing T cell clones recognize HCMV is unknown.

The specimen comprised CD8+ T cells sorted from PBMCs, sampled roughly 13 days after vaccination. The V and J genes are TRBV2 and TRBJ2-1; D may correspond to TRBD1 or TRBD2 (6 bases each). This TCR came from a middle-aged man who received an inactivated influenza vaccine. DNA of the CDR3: TGTGCCAGCAGTGTCCTCAGGGGTAGCGGCCAGGCGGGTGAGCAGTTCTTC. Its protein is CASSVLRGSGQAGEQFF. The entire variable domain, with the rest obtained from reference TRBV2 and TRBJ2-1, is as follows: EPEVTQTPSHQVTQMGQEVILRCVPISNHLYFYWYRQILGQKVEFLVSFYNNEISEKSEIFDDQFSVERPDGSNFTLKIRSTKLEDSAMYFCASSVLRGSGQAGEQFFGPGTRLTVL.